The 9 T cell receptor beta chains presented below share a single source sample, sequenced in a study of T cell changes during pregnancy in multiple sclerosis. The method was immunoSEQ multiplex PCR; TCRdb's version includes in-frame clones alone and lacks a portion of them. The top ten hold roughly 1.1% of the sample, which has 50,000 or so clones, about nine tenths seen once. The specimen was peripheral blood, collected after pregnancy. Every receptor here comes from a female donor in good health, enrolled as a control in a pregnancy study.

This chain connects TRBV4-2 to TRBJ2-7; 10 nucleotides align to TRBD2. CDR1 and CDR2 (germline): LGHNA, YNFKEQ. The V gene end was trimmed by 2 bases and the J gene end by 5 bases; junction bases not matched to a gene: 6. The CDR3 consists of 15 residues. The CDR3 region has the DNA TGTGCCAGCAGCCAACAGCGGGGGGGCCGCGACGAGCAGTACTTC. It translates to CASSQQRGGRDEQYF.

The J gene is TRBJ1-3, the V gene TRBV7-8, with 8 bases matching TRBD1. The CDR3 is 16 residues long. Germline-derived CDR1 and CDR2 are SGHVS and FQNEAQ. V was clipped by 3 bases and J by 4 bases; unmatched bases: 8. Here the CDR3 DNA reads TGTGCCAGCAGCTTCGGACAGGGACTATCGGGAAACACCATATATTTT. Translated, it gives CASSFGQGLSGNTIYF.

The genes are TRBV15 and TRBJ1-4; no firm D call. The ends were cut back, 0 bases at V and 8 bases at J, with 16 bases in the middle. This CDR3 contains 16 residues. The germline CDR1 and CDR2 sequences are LNHNV and YYDKDF (reference sequence). The DNA of the CDR3 is TGTGCCACCAGCAGAGATCGGACGGCCCGGGGAGAAAAACTGTTTTTT. Protein: CATSRDRTARGEKLFF.

The rearrangement joins TRBV19 to TRBJ2-7, with TRBD2 matching over 9 bases. V gave up 8 bases and J gave up 2 bases; unmatched junction bases: 4. The germline V gene encodes CDR1 LNHDA and CDR2 SQIVND (reference sequence). The CDR3 is 13 residues long. CDR3 coding DNA: TGTGCCAGTCAACTAGCGGGCACCTACGAGCAGTACTTC. It yields the protein CASQLAGTYEQYF.

This clone turned up a few times. The J gene is TRBJ1-5, the V gene TRBV19; TRBD1 matches 7 bases. The V segment lost 5 bases and the J segment 6 bases; nucleotides outside the gene matches: 7. Germline V CDR1 and CDR2: LNHDA, SQIVND (reference sequence). The CDR3 has 14 amino acids. The CDR3 loop reads CASSSTGTSQPQHF. The CDR3 nucleotides are TGTGCCAGTAGTTCGACAGGGACGAGTCAGCCCCAGCATTTT.

The V gene is TRBV6-5, the J gene TRBJ2-3; D uncertain. Trimming cost V 5 bases and J 0 bases, with 12 bases left between them. This CDR3 region has 15 residues. CDR1 is MNHEY, CDR2 SVGAGI, per germline. This CDR3 is CASSKQLASTDTQYF. CDR3 DNA: TGTGCCAGCAGTAAACAGCTCGCAAGCACAGATACGCAGTATTTT.

The rearrangement links TRBV15 to TRBJ1-3; no clear D. The germline gives CDR1 LNHNV, CDR2 YYDKDF (reference sequence). The CDR3 has 15 residues. V lost 1 base and J lost 0, with 7 bases in between. The DNA of the CDR3 is TGTGCCACCAGCAGAGGGGCAGACTCTGGAAACACCATATATTTT. It translates to CATSRGADSGNTIYF. The variable domain in full, completed from reference TRBV15 and TRBJ1-3, reads DAMVIQNPRYQVTQFGKPVTLSCSQTLNHNVMYWYQQKSSQAPKLLFHYYDKDFNNEADTPDNFQSRRPNTSFCFLDIRSPGLGDTAMYLCATSRGADSGNTIYFGEGSWLTVV.

The V call is TRBV6-6, the J call TRBJ2-6, with D hard to call. Germline V lookup: CDR1 MNHNY, CDR2 SVGAGI (reference sequence). This CDR3 region has 15 residues. Deletions cut 4 bases from V and 2 bases from J, with 9 bases between. The CDR3 DNA is TGTGCCAGCAGTTTGCTAGGTCCTGGGGCCAACGTCCTGACTTTC. Its protein product is CASSLLGPGANVLTF.

The CDR3 bases are TGTGCCACTGGGGCCCTAGAGACCCAGTACTTC. Translating it yields CATGALETQYF. The V and J genes are TRBV10-3 and TRBJ2-5, with a weak D call TRBD1 (5 bases). Germline V lookup: CDR1 ENHRY, CDR2 SYGVKD. V dropped 10 bases and J dropped 4 bases, with 10 bases sitting between them. The CDR3 totals 11 residues.